This TCR beta chain was documented in a study of post-analysis software for immune sequencing data. Study details: There were relapsing-remitting, secondary progressive and progressive-relapsing multiple sclerosis among the disease courses included. Whole-study findings and limits: Higher frequency in patients than in controls was seen for five TRBV segments, with TRBV5-6, TRBV5-1 and TRBV20-1 among them. F measure clustering grouped samples strongly by preparation batch. Patients with multiple sclerosis recorded significantly lower normalized Chao1 diversity than controls, the study found.

The library was made from cDNA and included unique molecular identifiers. The source material, about 0.9 to 10 million T cells, gave rise to roughly 500,000 cDNA molecules. TCRdb analysed the PCR reads with MiXCR anew, one entry per CDR3 protein. This table holds about 430,000 distinct CDR3 sequences, roughly 38% found once. CDR3 size: 14 residues. The V gene's germline CDR1 is MNHNY and CDR2 SVGAGI (reference sequence). Turning to this clonotype: The antigen remains unidentified. The junction differs from germline at one of its ends, possibly a read error.

Sequencing was done on a sample of blood. The TCR originated in a girl aged 2-9 years with multiple sclerosis. The chain combines TRBV6-6 with TRBJ1-5, with 7 bases matching TRBD1. The chain's CDR3 is CASSFRDSIQPQHF. The CDR3 region has the DNA TGTGCCAGCAGTTTCCGGGACAGCATTCAGCCCCAGCATTTT.